Listed below are T cell receptor beta chains from one sample, sequenced in a study of cytotoxic CD8 clonotypes in ibrutinib-treated CLL. Data came from immunoSEQ multiplex PCR; TCRdb stores just in-frame clones and leaves some out. This sample carries hundreds of thousands of clones, about 61% of them seen once, and the ten largest clones take around 6.3%. This specimen consisted of PBMCs, obtained after 36 months of ibrutinib treatment. The origin of the receptors is a human donor with chronic lymphocytic leukemia. The CDR3 runs from the conserved cysteine through the conserved F or W. The D gene is left open where the match is weak. Size is stated for part of the rows, as once, few or many counts, or as a class when the clone is expanded.

size,V,D,length,J,CDR3,DNA
-,TRBV7-8,-,14,TRBJ2-2,CASSPAGQAGELFF,TGTGCCAGCAGCCCTGCGGGGCAGGCCGGGGAGCTGTTTTTT
-,TRBV5-4,-,15,TRBJ1-2,CASSVDSLRHYGYTF,TGTGCCAGCAGCGTAGACAGCCTACGGCACTATGGCTACACCTTC
once,TRBV4-3,-,14,TRBJ2-7,CASSQDRISYEQYF,TGCGCCAGCAGCCAAGACCGTATCAGCTACGAGCAGTACTTC
-,TRBV28,-,15,TRBJ2-3,CASSPRVPGTDTQYF,TGTGCCAGCAGTCCGAGGGTTCCCGGCACAGATACGCAGTATTTT
-,TRBV9,TRBD1,15,TRBJ1-2,CASSPGTGRLYGYTF,TGTGCCAGCAGCCCCGGGACAGGGAGACTCTATGGCTACACCTTC
-,TRBV5-4,-,16,TRBJ1-4,CASSLYQGSANEKLFF,TGTGCCAGCAGCTTGTATCAGGGAAGTGCTAATGAAAAACTGTTTTTT
few,TRBV13,TRBD1,14,TRBJ1-2,CASSPQGDYYGYTF,TGTGCCAGCAGCCCACAGGGGGACTACTATGGCTACACCTTC
-,TRBV6-5,-,15,TRBJ2-7,CASSPGGTGTYEQYF,TGTGCCAGCAGCCCGGGAGGGACAGGGACGTACGAGCAGTACTTC
-,TRBV5-1,-,15,TRBJ1-4,CASSFAPGVNEKLFF,TGCGCCAGCAGCTTTGCGCCGGGAGTCAATGAAAAACTGTTTTTT
-,TRBV29-1,-,13,TRBJ2-7,CSVEGRASYEQYF,TGCAGCGTTGAAGGTCGGGCCTCCTACGAGCAGTACTTC
-,TRBV11-3,-,17,TRBJ2-1,CASSLEGALKPYNEQFF,TGTGCCAGCAGCTTAGAAGGGGCGCTTAAGCCCTACAATGAGCAGTTCTTC
-,TRBV28,TRBD2,14,TRBJ2-3,CASGLAGDSDTQYF,TGTGCCAGCGGACTAGCGGGAGACTCAGATACGCAGTATTTT
-,TRBV2,TRBD1,13,TRBJ2-7,CASSGTGFGEQYF,TGTGCCAGCAGTGGGACAGGGTTCGGCGAGCAGTACTTC
-,TRBV6-5,TRBD2,16,TRBJ2-5,CASSYFQTSGEETQYF,TGTGCCAGCAGTTACTTCCAGACTAGCGGGGAAGAGACCCAGTACTTC
-,TRBV11-2,-,14,TRBJ2-7,CASSFFEGTNEQYF,TGTGCCAGCAGCTTTTTCGAGGGTACCAACGAGCAGTACTTC
once,TRBV7-2,-,13,TRBJ1-1,CASSLWGREWAFF,TGTGCCAGCAGCTTATGGGGCAGGGAATGGGCTTTCTTT
-,TRBV7-2,-,14,TRBJ2-1,CASSLAPGFNEQFF,TGTGCCAGCAGCTTAGCTCCGGGGTTTAATGAGCAGTTCTTC
-,TRBV29-1,-,14,TRBJ2-7,CSVGGGAGYYEQYF,TGCAGCGTTGGAGGGGGGGCAGGGTACTACGAGCAGTACTTC
few,TRBV18,-,16,TRBJ1-5,CASSPQSPGVRQPQHF,TGTGCCAGCTCACCACAAAGCCCTGGGGTAAGGCAGCCCCAGCATTTT
-,TRBV6-1,-,13,TRBJ1-4,CASRDSFNEKLFF,TGTGCCAGCAGGGACAGCTTTAATGAAAAACTGTTTTTT
-,TRBV6-1,TRBD1,15,TRBJ1-5,CASSVDRFSNQPQHF,TGTGCCAGCAGTGTGGACAGGTTTAGCAATCAGCCCCAGCATTTT
-,TRBV6-5,TRBD1,15,TRBJ2-7,CASSLDRGHSYEQYF,TGTGCCAGCAGTTTGGACAGGGGGCACTCCTACGAGCAGTACTTC
-,TRBV11-2,-,13,TRBJ2-5,CASTWDTQETQYF,TGTGCCAGCACCTGGGACACCCAAGAGACCCAGTACTTC
few,TRBV20-1,-,11,TRBJ2-7,CSARGEYEQYF,TGCAGTGCTAGAGGGGAGTACGAGCAGTACTTC
-,TRBV5-5,TRBD1,16,TRBJ1-2,CASSPHEGQGHYGYTF,TGTGCCAGCAGCCCCCATGAGGGACAGGGACACTATGGCTACACCTTC
-,TRBV7-9,-,14,TRBJ2-1,CASSKDPTYNEQFF,TGTGCCAGCAGCAAAGACCCTACCTACAATGAGCAGTTCTTC
-,TRBV9,-,13,TRBJ1-1,CASGRGKDTEAFF,TGTGCCAGCGGTAGGGGGAAGGACACTGAAGCTTTCTTT
once,TRBV14,-,16,TRBJ1-2,CASSQEAQGGSYGYTF,TGTGCCAGCAGCCAAGAGGCACAGGGCGGTAGCTATGGCTACACCTTC
-,TRBV6-4,TRBD1,14,TRBJ2-1,CASSPQGAGDEQFF,TGTGCCAGCAGCCCCCAGGGGGCAGGCGATGAGCAGTTCTTC
-,TRBV28,-,16,TRBJ2-7,CASSLVLGVQNYEQYF,TGTGCCAGCAGTTTAGTCCTCGGGGTGCAAAACTACGAGCAGTACTTC
once,TRBV9,-,14,TRBJ1-1,CASSPYVGYTEAFF,TGTGCCAGCAGCCCCTACGTCGGATACACTGAAGCTTTCTTT
-,TRBV6-1,-,14,TRBJ2-5,CASRGNRYQETQYF,TGTGCCAGCAGGGGGAACAGGTACCAAGAGACCCAGTACTTC
-,TRBV7-9,TRBD2,18,TRBJ2-3,CASSPRTSGWSSTDTQYF,TGTGCCAGCAGCCCCCGGACTAGCGGTTGGTCTAGCACAGATACGCAGTATTTT
few,TRBV19,TRBD1,18,TRBJ2-7,CASSIVALTGANPYEQYF,TGTGCCAGTAGTATAGTTGCCCTGACAGGGGCGAACCCCTACGAGCAGTACTTC
-,TRBV7-2,-,15,TRBJ2-7,CASSTSGTYSYEQYF,TGTGCCAGCAGCACATCCGGGACATACTCCTACGAGCAGTACTTC
-,TRBV6-1,TRBD2,14,TRBJ2-1,CASRTSGTFGEQFF,TGTGCCAGCAGGACTAGCGGGACCTTCGGGGAGCAGTTCTTC
-,TRBV5-8,TRBD2,14,TRBJ2-2,CVETSGIRPGELFF,TGTGTCGAAACTAGCGGGATAAGGCCCGGGGAGCTGTTTTTT
-,TRBV2,TRBD1,13,TRBJ1-1,CARGQGLNTEAFF,TGTGCCAGGGGACAGGGCCTGAACACTGAAGCTTTCTTT
-,TRBV9,TRBD2,18,TRBJ2-5,CASSADPLAGGPEETQYF,TGTGCCAGCAGCGCCGACCCCTTAGCGGGGGGCCCGGAGGAGACCCAGTACTTC
-,TRBV29-1,-,13,TRBJ2-7,CSVEFDLNYEQYF,TGCAGCGTTGAATTCGACTTAAACTACGAGCAGTACTTC